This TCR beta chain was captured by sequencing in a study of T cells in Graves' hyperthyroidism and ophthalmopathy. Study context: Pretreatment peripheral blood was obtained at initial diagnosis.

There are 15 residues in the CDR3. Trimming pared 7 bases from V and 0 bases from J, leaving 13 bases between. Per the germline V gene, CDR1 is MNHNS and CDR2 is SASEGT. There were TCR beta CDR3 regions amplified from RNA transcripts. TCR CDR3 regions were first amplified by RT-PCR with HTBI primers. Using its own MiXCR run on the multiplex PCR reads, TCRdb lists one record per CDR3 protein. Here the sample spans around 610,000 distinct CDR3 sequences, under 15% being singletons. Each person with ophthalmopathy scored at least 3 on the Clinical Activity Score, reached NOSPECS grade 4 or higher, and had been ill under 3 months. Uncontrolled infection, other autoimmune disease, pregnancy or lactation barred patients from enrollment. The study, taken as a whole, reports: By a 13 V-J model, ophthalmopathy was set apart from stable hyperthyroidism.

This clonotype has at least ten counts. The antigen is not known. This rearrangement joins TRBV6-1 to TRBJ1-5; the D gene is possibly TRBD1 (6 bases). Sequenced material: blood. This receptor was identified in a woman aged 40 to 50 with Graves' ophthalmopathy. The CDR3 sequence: CASNSPDSSNQPQHF. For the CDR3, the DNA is TGTGCCAGCAACTCGCCGGACAGTAGCAATCAGCCCCAGCATTTT.